One and the same sample provided the 24 T cell receptor beta chains below, sequenced in a study of T cell clonotyping in hematopoietic cell transplantation. Using immunoSEQ multiplex PCR, the repertoire was profiled, and TCRdb retains in-frame clones only, with some absent. The sample includes more than 65,000 clones, about 93% of them seen just once. The sequenced material came from peripheral blood mononuclear cells. These receptors came from a man aged 45-60 years in good health. Some clones in this sample may be carry-over from other donors' samples.

The chain joins TRBV6-6 to TRBJ1-4, with D hard to call. Germline lookup yields CDR1 MNHNY and CDR2 SVGAGI (reference sequence). The V end lost 5 bases, the J end lost 6 bases, and 16 bases lay between the germline ends. The CDR3 is 15 residues long. The CDR3 DNA reads as TGTGCCAGCAGTGGACGGGTTACCTGGGATGAAAAACTGTTTTTT. This gives the protein CASSGRVTWDEKLFF.

This clone appeared a single time. The V and J genes are TRBV14 and TRBJ2-7; D perhaps matches TRBD2 (5 bases). The length of the CDR3 is 14 residues. Germline V CDR1 and CDR2: SGHDN, FVKESK. Trimming took off 1 base at V and 5 bases at J, with 12 bases between the two ends. CDR3 coding DNA: TGTGCCAGCAGCCAAGTCGGAGGTGGCGACGAGCAGTACTTC. Its protein is CASSQVGGGDEQYF.

This chain joins TRBV6-5 and TRBJ2-3, with D possibly being TRBD2 (6 bases). The CDR3 is 15 amino acids. V dropped 0 bases and J dropped 6 bases, with 13 bases sitting between them. Germline V gene lookup returns CDR1 MNHEY and CDR2 SVGAGI. The CDR3 loop reads CASSYSPGEVDTQYF. In nucleotides, the CDR3 is TGTGCCAGCAGTTACTCTCCGGGAGAAGTCGATACGCAGTATTTT.

This chain uses TRBV2 with TRBJ2-1, with D unresolved. This CDR3 contains 13 residues. The germline V gene has CDR1 SNHLY and CDR2 FYNNEI. The V gene lost 7 bases and the J gene lost 5 bases, with 12 bases spanning the gap. CDR3 sequence (DNA): TGTGCCAGCACCCTCTTCCGTAACAATGAGCAGTTCTTC. Its translation: CASTLFRNNEQFF.

The chain is built from TRBV18 and TRBJ1-2; D is unresolved. Germline loops: CDR1 KGHSH, CDR2 LQKENI. V was pared by 0 bases and J by 4 bases, with 9 bases between. The CDR3 contains 14 residues. CDR3 nucleotide sequence: TGTGCCAGCTCACCACCGGAAGGGCGCTATGGCTACACCTTC. As protein: CASSPPEGRYGYTF.

CDR3 coding DNA: TGTGCCAGCACCCTATTACTAGGAAATGCAGATACGCAGTATTTT. This encodes CASTLLLGNADTQYF. V gene TRBV2 combines with J gene TRBJ2-3; tentatively, D is TRBD2 (5 bases). The CDR3 has 15 amino acids. Per the germline V gene, CDR1 is SNHLY and CDR2 is FYNNEI. The ends were cut back, 7 bases at V and 4 bases at J, with 18 bases in the middle.

This clone showed up just once. The chain couples TRBV28 to TRBJ2-7; D is perhaps TRBD1 (5 bases). This CDR3 comprises 12 residues. The germline V gene has CDR1 MDHEN and CDR2 SYDVKM. The ends were cut back, 5 bases at V and 7 bases at J, with 12 bases in the middle. CDR3 loop: CASSVRRTEQYF. In DNA form, the CDR3 reads TGTGCCAGCAGTGTACGCCGGACAGAGCAGTACTTC.

This chain uses TRBV30 with TRBJ2-1, with a weak D call TRBD2 (6 bases). The V and J ends lost 0 bases and 9 bases respectively, with 12 bases between them. This CDR3 is 13 amino acids long. Per the germline V gene, CDR1 is GTSNPN and CDR2 is SVGIG (reference sequence). CDR3 sequence: CAWSVRRGGEQFF. In DNA, the CDR3 is TGTGCCTGGAGTGTACGGAGGGGTGGTGAGCAGTTCTTC.

The V call is TRBV9, the J call TRBJ2-7, with no clear D. The V gene's germline CDR1 is SGDLS and CDR2 YYNGEE. The CDR3 is 13 amino acids. Trimming shortened V by 1 base and J by 2 bases, and 7 bases separated the two germline ends. The CDR3 sequence is CASSVNSAYEQYF. The DNA for the CDR3 is TGTGCCAGCAGCGTAAACAGCGCCTACGAGCAGTACTTC.

The chain is built from TRBV11-3 and TRBJ2-2; the D is unclear. This CDR3 has 15 amino acids. The germline gives CDR1 SGHNT, CDR2 YENEEA. The V and J ends lost 5 bases and 5 bases respectively, with 15 bases between them. CDR3 protein: CASSLRSVETGELFF. The CDR3 DNA reads TGTGCCAGCAGCCTGAGATCGGTTGAAACCGGGGAGCTGTTTTTT.

This clone was counted a single time. The CDR3 sequence is CASSSRRRDTGELFF. CDR3 nucleotide sequence: TGTGCCAGCAGTTCAAGGCGGCGAGACACCGGGGAGCTGTTTTTT. This sequence joins TRBV6-6 and TRBJ2-2; D ambiguous. CDR3 length equals 15 residues. Germline V lookup: CDR1 MNHNY, CDR2 SVGAGI (reference sequence). V was trimmed by 4 bases and J by 3 bases, leaving 12 bases between them.

The V gene is TRBV6-5, the J gene TRBJ2-1, with 7 bases that match TRBD1. Trimming cost V 5 bases and J 4 bases; bases outside gene matches: 5. This CDR3 comprises 14 residues. Per germline, CDR1 MNHEY and CDR2 SVGAGI. DNA of the CDR3: TGTGCCAGCAGTGCCGGGACAGTATACAATGAGCAGTTCTTC. This translates into CASSAGTVYNEQFF.

The chain employs TRBV29-1 and TRBJ1-1; D is uncertain. Germline CDR1 and CDR2: SQVTM and ANQGSEA. V lost 4 bases and J 7 bases, leaving 22 bases between the germline ends. The CDR3 length is 15 residues. CDR3 loop: CSVAVPGWGTGEAFF. CDR3 DNA sequence: TGCAGCGTTGCGGTCCCGGGTTGGGGAACGGGTGAAGCTTTCTTT. Together with reference TRBV29-1 and TRBJ1-1, the CDR3 gives the full variable domain: SAVISQKPSRDICQRGTSLTIQCQVDSQVTMMFWYRQQPGQSLTLIATANQGSEATYESGFVIDKFPISRPNLTFSTLTVSNMSPEDSSIYLCSVAVPGWGTGEAFFGQGTRLTVV.

This clone was seen only once. This chain joins TRBV28 and TRBJ2-6, with 7 bases matching TRBD1. The J segment lost 10 bases and the V segment lost 5 bases, leaving 2 bases of the junction unmatched. Germline lookup yields CDR1 MDHEN and CDR2 SYDVKM. This CDR3 is built from 12 residues. Here the CDR3 reads CASSPTGNVLTF. DNA for the CDR3: TGTGCCAGCAGTCCGACAGGGAACGTCCTGACTTTC.

This clone has just one count. The V call is TRBV19, the J call TRBJ2-2; tentatively, D is TRBD1 or TRBD2 (5 bases each). V was clipped by 2 bases and J by 4 bases, with 14 bases between them. Per the germline V gene, CDR1 is LNHDA and CDR2 is SQIVND (reference sequence). The CDR3 is 16 amino acids. The CDR3 sequence: CASSILSGLGTGELFF. The DNA of the CDR3 is TGTGCCAGTAGTATACTATCGGGGCTCGGCACCGGGGAGCTGTTTTTT. Filled out from reference TRBV19 and TRBJ2-2, the complete variable domain reads DGGITQSPKYLFRKEGQNVTLSCEQNLNHDAMYWYRQDPGQGLRLIYYSQIVNDFQKGDIAEGYSVSREKKESFPLTVTSAQKNPTAFYLCASSILSGLGTGELFFGEGSRLTVL.

The rearrangement uses TRBV19 and TRBJ1-5; a weak D match, TRBD1 (5 bases). The germline CDR1 and CDR2 sequences are LNHDA and SQIVND (reference sequence). CDR3 length: 16 residues. The V gene lost 3 bases and the J gene lost 7 bases, with 19 bases spanning the gap. CDR3 sequence reads: CASSIRGGRVWQPQHF. CDR3 DNA: TGTGCCAGTAGTATTCGAGGCGGCAGGGTTTGGCAGCCCCAGCATTTT.

This chain uses TRBV6-5 with TRBJ1-1; D ambiguous. V was pared by 5 bases and J by 4 bases, with 14 bases between. This CDR3 spans 14 amino acids. In germline, CDR1 is MNHEY, CDR2 SVGAGI. CDR3 loop: CASSPGWSGTEAFF. The CDR3 nucleotides are TGTGCCAGCAGTCCCGGTTGGAGCGGCACTGAAGCTTTCTTT.

The rearrangement joins TRBV30 to TRBJ1-1; no firm D call. Germline V lookup: CDR1 GTSNPN, CDR2 SVGIG (reference sequence). The CDR3 spans 11 residues. With 7 bases removed from V and 10 bases from J, the gap between germline ends came to 16 bases. In nucleotides, the CDR3 is TGTGCCTCTATCCCCAGACTGGTAGCTTTCTTT. Translating gives CASIPRLVAFF.

The J gene is TRBJ2-5, the V gene TRBV28; D possibly matches TRBD1 or TRBD2 (5 bases each). The CDR3 spans 15 residues. Germline-derived CDR1 and CDR2 are MDHEN and SYDVKM. V was trimmed by 6 bases and J by 4 bases, leaving 18 bases between them. CDR3 in DNA: TGTGCCAGCAGCTCCTTGGGGACCGAGAGAGAGACCCAGTACTTC. Its protein product is CASSSLGTERETQYF.

The V gene is TRBV30, the J gene TRBJ2-5, with 14 bases identical to TRBD2. V lost 2 bases and J lost 6; bases outside the gene matches: 2. The CDR3 totals 14 residues. Germline CDR1 reads GTSNPN; CDR2 reads SVGIG (reference sequence). The CDR3 here is CAWSRLAGGQTQYF. The DNA of the CDR3 is TGTGCCTGGAGTCGACTAGCGGGAGGGCAGACCCAGTACTTC.

The rearrangement joins TRBV7-8 to TRBJ2-5, with TRBD1 as a possible D gene (6 bases). This CDR3 comprises 15 residues. V was cut by 2 bases and J by 1 base, with 11 bases left in between. Germline-derived CDR1 and CDR2 are SGHVS and FQNEAQ. CDR3 protein: CASSLRQGIQETQYF. The CDR3 coding sequence is TGTGCCAGCAGCTTAAGGCAGGGGATCCAAGAGACCCAGTACTTC.

The J gene is TRBJ2-6, the V gene TRBV5-4; D is ambiguous. The CDR3 runs to 16 residues. CDR1 is SGHNT and CDR2 is YYREEE in the germline V gene (reference sequence). V was clipped by 1 base and J by 6 bases, with 14 bases between them. The CDR3 region has the DNA TGTGCCAGCAGCTTGTTAACCCCAACTAAGGCCAACGTCCTGACTTTC. Translated, it gives CASSLLTPTKANVLTF.

The rearrangement links TRBV29-1 to TRBJ1-1, with D perhaps matching TRBD1 (6 bases). This CDR3 comprises 16 residues. CDR1 SQVTM and CDR2 ANQGSEA come from the germline V gene. Trimming pared 6 bases from V and 3 bases from J, leaving 23 bases between. The CDR3 reads CSVPPWQGIGDTEAFF. The CDR3 DNA reads TGCAGCGTCCCCCCGTGGCAGGGGATAGGGGACACTGAAGCTTTCTTT.

The chain links TRBV7-8 to TRBJ2-7; 7 positions match TRBD2. Germline V gives CDR1 SGHVS, CDR2 FQNEAQ. This CDR3 comprises 15 residues. With V trimmed by 4 bases and J by 0 bases, 6 bases remained unmatched. The CDR3 region is CASSSLALSSYEQYF. The CDR3 DNA reads TGTGCCAGCAGCTCACTAGCGTTGAGCTCCTACGAGCAGTACTTC.